This TCR beta chain is from a study of CD8+CD57+ T cells in acquired aplastic anemia. Overall study: Yields of DNA that came from sorted CD4+ and CD8+ cells averaged about 3.3 ug. Study-level findings and limits: For CD8+ Simpson's diversity, patients and controls showed no significant difference. Overlap between patients and controls comprised roughly 28 CD8+ CDR3 sequences.

Remarks on this clonotype: Its antigen is as yet unknown.

CDR3 and TCR beta VDJ profiling relied on a genomic DNA template. Each CDR3 protein is one row after TCRdb ran MiXCR on the reads. Here the sample spans approximately 130,000 distinct CDR3 sequences, roughly 55% being singletons. Patients chosen for sequencing had shown CD8+CD57+ cell expansion by flow cytometry. The enrolled patients all had severe acquired aplastic anemia. The CDR3 is 14 amino acids. Between the trimmed V and J ends, which lost 2 bases and 1 base, there was a span of 8 bases. CDR1 and CDR2 (germline): SGHTA, FQGNSA. Sequenced material: sorted CD4+, CD8+, or CD8+CD57+ T cells (not recorded which) from PBMCs. This receptor was identified in a human donor with aplastic anemia. The chain employs TRBV7-2 and TRBJ2-5; tentatively, D is TRBD2 (6 bases). This chain's CDR3 is CASSLRGLQETQYF. CDR3 sequence (DNA): TGTGCCAGCAGCTTACGGGGACTCCAAGAGACCCAGTACTTC.